These 29 T cell receptor beta chains share one sample of origin, sequenced in a study of shared clonotypes between healthy human individuals. Only in-frame clones appear in the TCRdb table, and some are missing; sequencing was by immunoSEQ multiplex PCR. The repertoire holds more than 500,000 clones, with 90% to 96% as singletons. The specimen was naive CD4+ T cells sorted from blood. Subset here: CD45RA+ positively selected. These receptors all stem from a woman in her 30s in good health.

The V and J genes are TRBV6-5 and TRBJ2-7; D is uncertain. V was trimmed by 0 bases and J by 3 bases, leaving 9 bases between them. CDR3 length equals 14 residues. Germline lookup yields CDR1 MNHEY and CDR2 SVGAGI. The CDR3 DNA follows: TGTGCCAGCAGTTACTCGACCCGTTTCTACGAGCAGTACTTC. Its translation: CASSYSTRFYEQYF.

The chain carries TRBV19 and TRBJ2-2; TRBD2 is a possible D gene (6 bases). This CDR3 comprises 14 residues. V lost 5 bases to trimming and J lost 6 bases, with 13 bases between them. Germline V lookup: CDR1 LNHDA, CDR2 SQIVND (reference sequence). CDR3 nucleotides: TGTGCCAGTAGTCCGACGGGGGTCGCCGGGGAGCTGTTTTTT. It yields the protein CASSPTGVAGELFF. Full variable domain (remainder filled in from reference TRBV19 and TRBJ2-2): DGGITQSPKYLFRKEGQNVTLSCEQNLNHDAMYWYRQDPGQGLRLIYYSQIVNDFQKGDIAEGYSVSREKKESFPLTVTSAQKNPTAFYLCASSPTGVAGELFFGEGSRLTVL.

This sequence joins TRBV5-4 and TRBJ2-1; unclear D gene. The CDR3 is made up of 16 amino acids. Germline CDR1 is SGHNT and CDR2 is YYREEE (reference sequence). V was clipped by 0 bases and J by 4 bases, with 14 bases between them. CDR3 sequence (DNA): TGTGCCAGCAGCTTGGCGGGCGGAGACCCTTACAATGAGCAGTTCTTC. Translation: CASSLAGGDPYNEQFF.

This sequence joins TRBV19 and TRBJ1-2, with a weak D call TRBD1 (5 bases). The germline V gene encodes CDR1 LNHDA and CDR2 SQIVND (reference sequence). The CDR3 consists of 14 residues. V was shortened by 1 base and J by 9 bases, with 15 bases between the two germline ends. CDR3 protein: CASSIVKGRRSYTF. CDR3 DNA sequence: TGTGCCAGTAGTATAGTTAAGGGGCGGAGGAGCTACACCTTC.

The gene calls are TRBV6-4 and TRBJ2-2; no clear D. Trimming pared 4 bases from V and 0 bases from J, leaving 6 bases between. The CDR3 length is 14 residues. Germline V gene sequence: CDR1 MRHNA, CDR2 SNTAGT. CDR3 DNA sequence: TGTGCCAGCAGTGCCGGGCCGAACACCGGGGAGCTGTTTTTT. Its translation: CASSAGPNTGELFF.

The CDR3 loop reads CASSTPDVAKNIQYF. CDR3 coding DNA: TGTGCCAGTAGTACCCCGGATGTAGCCAAAAACATTCAGTACTTC. V is TRBV19 and J is TRBJ2-4; no reliable D call. V shed 4 bases and J shed 0 bases, with 10 bases lying between them. Germline V gene lookup returns CDR1 LNHDA and CDR2 SQIVND (reference sequence). The CDR3 extends over 15 amino acids.

This rearrangement joins TRBV29-1 to TRBJ2-5; 7 positions match TRBD1. The J segment lost 4 bases and the V segment lost 7 bases, leaving 9 bases of the junction unmatched. Looked up from germline, CDR1 is SQVTM and CDR2 is ANQGSEA. This CDR3 is 13 amino acids long. The CDR3 DNA follows: TGCAGCGCGCGACAGGGTCTCCGAGAGACCCAGTACTTC. The encoded protein is CSARQGLRETQYF.

J is TRBJ2-3 and V is TRBV7-6, with TRBD2 matching 8 bases. Trimming at V came to 5 bases and at J to 0 bases, leaving 7 bases not matched to a gene. Germline assignment: CDR1 SGHVS and CDR2 FNYEAQ. The CDR3 length is 16 residues. The CDR3 loop reads CASSLEPSGSTDTQYF. CDR3 DNA: TGTGCCAGCAGCCTGGAGCCTAGCGGGAGCACAGATACGCAGTATTTT. Full variable domain (remainder filled in from reference TRBV7-6 and TRBJ2-3): GAGVSQSPRYKVTKRGQDVALRCDPISGHVSLYWYRQALGQGPEFLTYFNYEAQQDKSGLPNDRFSAERPEGSISTLTIQRTEQRDSAMYRCASSLEPSGSTDTQYFGPGTRLTVL.

V gene TRBV28 combines with J gene TRBJ2-6; no clear D gene. The CDR3 runs 16 residues. CDR1 is MDHEN and CDR2 is SYDVKM in the germline V gene. With 4 bases removed from V and 0 bases from J, the gap between germline ends came to 10 bases. In DNA form, the CDR3 reads TGTGCCAGCAGTTCATCCTTTCGCTCTGGGGCCAACGTCCTGACTTTC. Translated, it gives CASSSSFRSGANVLTF.

The chain couples TRBV7-9 to TRBJ2-7; 9 bases fit TRBD2. Trimming at V came to 0 bases and at J to 9 bases, leaving 3 bases not matched to a gene. The CDR3 has 13 residues. Per the germline V gene, CDR1 is SEHNR and CDR2 is FQNEAQ (reference sequence). The chain's CDR3 is CASSLASGGLQYF. CDR3 sequence (DNA): TGTGCCAGCAGCTTAGCGAGCGGGGGGCTGCAGTACTTC.

The sample holds one count of this clone. CDR3 sequence reads: CASSPVGSGFSYEQYF. CDR3 DNA sequence: TGTGCCAGCAGTCCTGTTGGTAGCGGATTCTCCTACGAGCAGTACTTC. The chain recombines TRBV11-2 with TRBJ2-7; TRBD2 might be the D (6 bases). Looked up from germline, CDR1 is SGHAT and CDR2 is FQNNGV. The CDR3 has 16 amino acids. V lost 6 bases to trimming and J lost 0 bases, with 18 bases between them.

This chain links TRBV6-5 with TRBJ1-6, with D hard to call. Per germline, CDR1 MNHEY and CDR2 SVGAGI. Trimming removed 6 bases from V and 5 bases from J, with 14 bases in between. This CDR3 spans 15 amino acids. CDR3 sequence: CASRSPAGNNSPLHF. Written as DNA, the CDR3 is TGTGCCAGCAGATCACCCGCAGGAAATAATTCACCCCTCCACTTT.

This chain joins TRBV6-1 and TRBJ2-7, with D tentatively TRBD2 (6 bases). The V gene's germline CDR1 is MNHNS and CDR2 SASEGT. V was trimmed by 8 bases and J by 0 bases, leaving 17 bases between them. The CDR3 has 15 residues. The CDR3 sequence: CASGVAGIYSYEQYF. The CDR3 DNA is TGTGCCAGCGGCGTGGCGGGAATCTACTCCTACGAGCAGTACTTC.

This chain links TRBV30 with TRBJ1-3, with a possible D match to TRBD1 (5 bases). Germline CDR1 reads GTSNPN; CDR2 reads SVGIG (reference sequence). CDR3 length: 18 residues. Trimming took 4 bases from V and 0 from J, leaving 22 bases between them. CDR3 nucleotides: TGTGCCTGGACCTACCCACCGGGGCTCCAATACTCTGGAAACACCATATATTTT. Translating gives CAWTYPPGLQYSGNTIYF.

A word on this clone: One end of the junction is discordant with germline, which a read error may explain. V usage is TRBV10-1 and J usage is TRBJ2-2; 9 positions agree with TRBD2. CDR3 size: 14 residues. Germline V gene sequence: CDR1 WNHNN, CDR2 SYGVQD (reference sequence). The CDR3 bases are TGCGCCAACAGTAGCGGGAGTGGTACCGGGGAGCTGTTTTTT. Encoded protein: CANSSGSGTGELFF.

The chain carries TRBV11-2 and TRBJ2-4, with D possibly matching TRBD2 (7 bases). Germline assignment: CDR1 SGHAT and CDR2 FQNNGV. CDR3 size: 19 residues. V lost 0 bases and J lost 2, with 20 bases in between. The CDR3, as DNA: TGTGCCAGCAGCTTAGATCCAAGGGGGAGGGCCGAATCCAAAAACATTCAGTACTTC. This translates into CASSLDPRGRAESKNIQYF.

The CDR3 bases are TGTGCCAGCAGCCAACCGACAGGGAGTAGTGGCAATCAGCCCCAGCATTTT. Translated, it gives CASSQPTGSSGNQPQHF. The chain has TRBV4-2 and TRBJ1-5, with TRBD1 matching over 7 bases. The CDR3 consists of 17 residues. Germline CDR1 and CDR2: LGHNA and YNFKEQ. V lost 2 bases and J lost 2; bases outside the gene matches: 9.

Worth noting for this clone: Germline is not matched at one junction end, which may reflect a read error. This chain joins TRBV29-1 and TRBJ1-1; 8 bases are shared with TRBD1. This CDR3 region has 14 residues. Germline CDR1 SQVTM, CDR2 ANQGSEA. The CDR3 reads CSVEDRVVKTEAFF. In DNA, the CDR3 is TGCAGCGTTGAGGACAGGGTGGTGAAGACTGAAGCTTTCTTT.

The V gene is TRBV2, the J gene TRBJ1-2; weak D call: TRBD1 (6 bases). The germline V gene has CDR1 SNHLY and CDR2 FYNNEI. The CDR3 contains 16 residues. V was cut by 6 bases and J by 4 bases, with 21 bases left in between. DNA of the CDR3: TGTGCCAGCAGCGAGGGGGACGGGTCCCTTGGCTATGGCTACACCTTC. Protein product: CASSEGDGSLGYGYTF.

The chain has TRBV28 and TRBJ2-1; no clear D gene. Germline values: CDR1 MDHEN, CDR2 SYDVKM. V lost 0 bases, J lost 0 bases, and 3 bases lay in between. This CDR3 comprises 14 residues. CDR3 region: CASSLWSSYNEQFF. The CDR3 coding sequence is TGTGCCAGCAGTTTATGGAGCTCCTACAATGAGCAGTTCTTC.

The chain has TRBV19 and TRBJ1-1; D gene uncertain. The CDR3 sequence is 13 residues long. Deletions cut 6 bases from V and 6 bases from J, with 14 bases between. Per the germline V gene, CDR1 is LNHDA and CDR2 is SQIVND (reference sequence). Here the CDR3 DNA reads TGTGCCAGTAGCCATACGAAGGTAGCTGAAGCTTTCTTT. It is translated as CASSHTKVAEAFF.

This chain uses TRBV29-1 with TRBJ1-2; 10 bases are shared with TRBD1. Germline lookup yields CDR1 SQVTM and CDR2 ANQGSEA. Trimming removed 7 bases from V and 1 base from J; junction bases left unmatched: 12. The CDR3 sequence is 16 residues long. CDR3 amino acids: CSAGGTGAEDNYGYTF. In nucleotides, the CDR3 is TGCAGCGCTGGGGGGACAGGGGCGGAGGATAACTATGGCTACACCTTC.

The rearrangement links TRBV28 to TRBJ2-1, with TRBD2 as a possible D gene (5 bases). The germline gives CDR1 MDHEN, CDR2 SYDVKM. V lost 4 bases and J lost 8, with 18 bases in between. The CDR3 is made up of 15 amino acids. This CDR3 is CASSYQLGVRDEQFF. CDR3 DNA: TGTGCCAGCAGTTACCAGTTAGGAGTGAGGGATGAGCAGTTCTTC.

The chain joins TRBV10-2 to TRBJ2-3, with D perhaps matching TRBD2 (5 bases). Germline V CDR1 and CDR2: WSHSY, SAAADI. The CDR3 runs 16 residues. V dropped 6 bases and J dropped 0 bases, with 16 bases sitting between them. As DNA, the CDR3 is TGCGCCAGCAGCCGGTTAGCGAGTGCTAGCACAGATACGCAGTATTTT. Protein sequence: CASSRLASASTDTQYF.

The rearrangement links TRBV4-2 to TRBJ2-7, with TRBD2 matching 10 bases. After removal of 4 bases from V and 5 bases from J, the junction contained 11 bases not matched to a gene. Per germline, CDR1 LGHNA and CDR2 YNFKEQ. This CDR3 contains 16 residues. For the CDR3, the DNA is TGTGCCAGCAGCCCCAATCCCCTAGCGGGAGATAACGAGCAGTACTTC. This gives the protein CASSPNPLAGDNEQYF.

The rearrangement uses TRBV28 and TRBJ2-7; TRBD2 might be the D (6 bases). The CDR3 has 14 amino acids. V was clipped by 6 bases and J by 3 bases, with 15 bases between them. The germline gives CDR1 MDHEN, CDR2 SYDVKM. CDR3 amino acids: CASRAPGVSYEQYF. CDR3 nucleotide sequence: TGTGCCAGCAGGGCTCCGGGGGTCAGCTACGAGCAGTACTTC.

This chain uses TRBV6-1 with TRBJ1-2, with 8 positions matching TRBD1. The trim removed 8 bases at V and 3 bases at J, leaving 5 bases unmatched. This CDR3 comprises 13 residues. CDR1 and CDR2 (germline): MNHNS, SASEGT. The CDR3 coding sequence is TGTGCCAGCCAGACAGGGGCTGACTATGGCTACACCTTC. This sequence encodes CASQTGADYGYTF.

V usage is TRBV20-1 and J usage is TRBJ2-5; D not resolved. This CDR3 has 11 amino acids. V was clipped by 5 bases and J by 0 bases, with 4 bases between them. The germline V gene encodes CDR1 DFQATT and CDR2 SNEGSKA (reference sequence). This CDR3 reads CSAVDQETQYF. For the CDR3, the DNA is TGCAGTGCTGTCGACCAAGAGACCCAGTACTTC.

The DNA of the CDR3 is TGTGCCAGCAGTTTATCGTCCAGAAACTATGGCTACACCTTC. Translation: CASSLSSRNYGYTF. The chain combines TRBV27 with TRBJ1-2; D gene ambiguous. The CDR3 contains 14 residues. Germline assignment: CDR1 MNHEY and CDR2 SMNVEV (reference sequence). Between the trimmed V and J ends, which lost 0 bases and 2 bases, there was a span of 7 bases.